This TCR beta chain was recovered during a study of T cells in localized non-small cell lung cancer. Study findings and constraints: Adjacent uninvolved lung tissue had the highest T cell clonality, exceeding tumor. Among blood samples, higher T cell density accompanied longer overall survival. Among the top 100 tumor clones, a median around 62 appeared in adjacent lung.

The table came from immunoSEQ multiplex PCR; TCRdb's copy has only in-frame clones and leaves some out. This table has tens of thousands of clones, 92% appearing once. Regarding this clone: Antigen unknown.

The receptor comes from a female donor over 55 with stage I lung adenocarcinoma. Here the sequenced sample was peripheral blood, taken before any cancer treatment.

CDR3 in amino acids: CASRTGQRGYNEQFF. The CDR3 DNA reads TGTGCCAGCAGAACCGGACAACGAGGTTACAATGAGCAGTTCTTC. V gene TRBV2 combines with J gene TRBJ2-1; D may be TRBD1 (5 bases). This CDR3 has 15 amino acids. The germline gives CDR1 SNHLY, CDR2 FYNNEI. The ends were cut back, 6 bases at V and 4 bases at J, with 16 bases in the middle. The full variable domain, its missing parts supplied by reference TRBV2 and TRBJ2-1, is EPEVTQTPSHQVTQMGQEVILRCVPISNHLYFYWYRQILGQKVEFLVSFYNNEISEKSEIFDDQFSVERPDGSNFTLKIRSTKLEDSAMYFCASRTGQRGYNEQFFGPGTRLTVL.